This TCR beta chain was captured by sequencing in a study of T cells in Graves' hyperthyroidism and ophthalmopathy. Regarding the study as a whole: Most thyroid clonotypes expanded above 0.001 appeared in blood too. Ophthalmopathy was predicted by the model a median of roughly 6.7 months ahead of onset.

There are many counts of this clonotype. Antigen specificity is unknown. Diagnostic decisions used clinical symptoms, serum thyroxine and TRAb, thyroid ultrasound and orbital computed tomography. Researchers amplified the TCR beta CDR3 regions from RNA transcripts. The HTBI primer set served for first-round RT-PCR of the TCR CDR3. TCRdb redid the calling of the multiplex PCR reads with MiXCR, one entry per CDR3 protein. In the table there are more than 500,000 distinct CDR3 sequences, roughly 46% of which are singletons. Germline-derived CDR1 and CDR2 are MGHRA and YSYEKL. CDR3 length: 12 amino acids. The V gene lost 6 bases and the J gene lost 8 bases, with 10 bases spanning the gap.

Input material: peripheral blood or thyroid tissue (not recorded which). The J gene is TRBJ1-4, the V gene TRBV4-1; D gene unclear. The origin of this receptor is an adult woman with Graves' disease, either hyperthyroidism or ophthalmopathy (not recorded which). The CDR3, as DNA: TGCGCCAGCAGAGGGTCAAGGGAAAAACTGTTTTTT. This gives the protein CASRGSREKLFF.